A single sample is the source of the 31 T cell receptor beta chains below, sequenced in a study of T cells after posttransplantation cyclophosphamide. Only in-frame clones appear in the TCRdb table, and some are missing; sequencing was by immunoSEQ multiplex PCR. This sample has under 45,000 clones and no singletons, with 4% to 5.5% in the ten largest. The sequenced material came from PBMCs. These TCRs come from a woman aged 50 to 60 in good health and a related stem cell transplant donor.

This clone was picked up many times. The V and J genes are TRBV5-1 and TRBJ2-1, with TRBD2 matching 10 bases. Germline values: CDR1 SGHRS, CDR2 YFSETQ. The V and J ends lost 0 bases and 8 bases, in that order; junction bases with no gene match: 8. CDR3 length: 16 residues. The CDR3 DNA sequence: TGCGCCAGCAGCTTGGGTCTGAGCGGGGGGGCCCATGAGCAGTTCTTC. Amino acids: CASSLGLSGGAHEQFF.

This clone was seen ten or more times. The gene calls are TRBV7-2 and TRBJ1-5; possible D gene TRBD1, 6 bases. Germline lookup yields CDR1 SGHTA and CDR2 FQGNSA. The CDR3 is 13 residues long. With 4 bases removed from V and 6 bases from J, the gap between germline ends came to 10 bases. CDR3 sequence reads: CASSSNRAQPQHF. CDR3 DNA: TGTGCCAGCAGCTCCAACAGGGCTCAGCCCCAGCATTTT.

This clone was detected ten times or more. J is TRBJ2-7 and V is TRBV5-5; 7 bases fit TRBD1. Germline V gives CDR1 SGHKS, CDR2 YYEKEE (reference sequence). The V gene end was trimmed by 3 bases and the J gene end by 7 bases; junction bases not matched to a gene: 4. The CDR3 loop spans 12 amino acids. The CDR3 region has the DNA TGTGCCAGCAGCTCCCAGGGACAGGAGCAGTACTTC. This codes for CASSSQGQEQYF.

This clone showed up many times. The V call is TRBV19, the J call TRBJ1-3; TRBD1 matches 9 bases. Per germline, CDR1 LNHDA and CDR2 SQIVND (reference sequence). Losses at the gene ends were 4 bases for V and 4 bases for J; bases not matched to a gene: 8. The CDR3 spans 16 residues. In DNA, the CDR3 is TGTGCCAGTAGTAACCCCTACAGGGGGCGAGGAAACACCATATATTTT. Translating it yields CASSNPYRGRGNTIYF.

This clone was detected only a few times. The chain recombines TRBV9 with TRBJ1-1; 8 bases are shared with TRBD1. CDR1 and CDR2 (germline): SGDLS, YYNGEE. Losses at the gene ends were 4 bases for V and 0 bases for J; bases not matched to a gene: 14. This CDR3 has 18 amino acids. CDR3 DNA sequence: TGTGCCAGCAGCCCTCATCTAGGGGGGGACAGGTTGAACACTGAAGCTTTCTTT. It yields the protein CASSPHLGGDRLNTEAFF.

This clone was seen ten or more times. The DNA of the CDR3 is TGTGCCAGCAGTCAACAGAGGAACACTGAAGCTTTCTTT. Translated, it gives CASSQQRNTEAFF. The chain is built from TRBV2 and TRBJ1-1; D is unresolved. CDR1 and CDR2 from the germline V gene are SNHLY and FYNNEI. The CDR3 has 13 amino acids. The V end lost 5 bases, the J end lost 1 base, and 8 bases lay between the germline ends.

Ten or more counts support this clone. The chain recombines TRBV18 with TRBJ1-1, with D uncertain. CDR1 is KGHSH, CDR2 LQKENI, per germline. The V gene lost 4 bases and the J gene lost 0 bases, with 9 bases spanning the gap. There are 14 residues in the CDR3. The CDR3 sequence is CASSLSFMNTEAFF. CDR3 nucleotide sequence: TGTGCCAGCTCACTGAGTTTTATGAACACTGAAGCTTTCTTT.

This clone was seen at least ten times. J is TRBJ1-2 and V is TRBV18; 9 bases line up with TRBD1. Germline loops: CDR1 KGHSH, CDR2 LQKENI. Losses at the gene ends were 2 bases for V and 4 bases for J; bases not matched to a gene: 14. This CDR3 is 18 amino acids long. The CDR3 loop reads CASSPRGQGTDEIYGYTF. DNA of the CDR3: TGTGCCAGCTCACCAAGGGGACAGGGTACGGACGAGATCTATGGCTACACCTTC.

This clone was observed at least ten times. The chain couples TRBV19 to TRBJ2-3; TRBD2 agrees at 9 bases. V dropped 6 bases and J dropped 8; count of bases not matched to a gene: 12. Germline V gene sequence: CDR1 LNHDA, CDR2 SQIVND (reference sequence). The CDR3 is made up of 15 amino acids. CDR3 in DNA: TGTGCCAGTAGGAATAGCGGGGGAGCCTATAGTACGCAGTATTTT. Translation gives CASRNSGGAYSTQYF.

In this sample, this clone turned up many times. V is TRBV5-5 and J is TRBJ1-1; 10 nucleotides align to TRBD1. This CDR3 spans 14 amino acids. With V trimmed by 4 bases and J by 5 bases, 5 bases remained unmatched. The germline V gene has CDR1 SGHKS and CDR2 YYEKEE (reference sequence). For the CDR3, the DNA is TGTGCCAGCAGCGGGGGACAGGGGAGGACTGAAGCTTTCTTT. Translation: CASSGGQGRTEAFF.

This clone was counted at least ten times. The rearrangement links TRBV5-1 to TRBJ2-7, with 8 nucleotides matching TRBD1. Germline loops: CDR1 SGHRS, CDR2 YFSETQ. The V gene end was trimmed by 4 bases and the J gene end by 6 bases; junction bases not matched to a gene: 9. This CDR3 region has 14 residues. CDR3 sequence: CASSLYDRGFEQYF. The CDR3 DNA is TGCGCCAGCAGCCTCTACGACAGGGGCTTCGAGCAGTACTTC.

Ten or more counts support this clone. This chain uses TRBV30 with TRBJ1-2, with 9 bases that match TRBD1. The CDR3 sequence is 14 residues long. Germline V gene data show CDR1 as GTSNPN and CDR2 as SVGIG (reference sequence). J was trimmed by 5 bases and V by 3 bases; bases with no gene match: 7. In nucleotides, the CDR3 is TGTGCCTGGAGGCCCTGGGGACAGGGATATGGCTACACCTTC. Encoded protein: CAWRPWGQGYGYTF.

Many counts were recorded for this clone. The rearrangement links TRBV6-1 to TRBJ2-2; 7 bases line up with TRBD1. Germline-derived CDR1 and CDR2 are MNHNS and SASEGT. The CDR3 consists of 15 residues. J lost 4 bases, V lost 0 bases, and 2 bases had no gene match. CDR3: CASSEAGTVTGELFF. The CDR3 DNA sequence: TGTGCCAGCAGTGAAGCGGGGACAGTCACCGGGGAGCTGTTTTTT.

This clone was seen repeatedly, ten times or more. V is TRBV6-1 and J is TRBJ2-2; 11 positions agree with TRBD2. The CDR3 totals 15 residues. The germline gives CDR1 MNHNS, CDR2 SASEGT. V was clipped by 6 bases and J by 3 bases; unmatched bases: 3. This CDR3 reads CASSSGLADTGELFF. In DNA form, the CDR3 reads TGTGCCAGCAGCTCGGGACTAGCGGACACCGGGGAGCTGTTTTTT.

In this sample, this clone turned up many times. The gene calls are TRBV6-1 and TRBJ1-2; 9 nucleotides line up with TRBD1. V trimming: 0 bases; J trimming: 8 bases; junction bases outside the gene matches: 13. From germline, CDR1 is MNHNS and CDR2 SASEGT. The CDR3 loop spans 17 amino acids. The CDR3 sequence: CASSEAHGTGTTHGYTF. Written as DNA, the CDR3 is TGTGCCAGCAGTGAAGCGCATGGGACAGGGACGACTCACGGCTACACCTTC.

The chain combines TRBV4-1 with TRBJ2-3; 10 nucleotides align to TRBD2. V shed 1 base, J shed 2 bases, and the junction held 6 bases outside the gene matches. The germline V gene has CDR1 MGHRA and CDR2 YSYEKL. This CDR3 is 17 amino acids long. Here the CDR3 DNA reads TGCGCCAGCAGCCAAGGGTTACTAGCGGGACTCACAGATACGCAGTATTTT. Protein product: CASSQGLLAGLTDTQYF.

This clone was seen ten or more times. V gene TRBV5-1 combines with J gene TRBJ1-3; 9 bases agree with TRBD1. V lost 7 bases and J lost 4; bases outside the gene matches: 9. CDR3 size: 15 residues. Germline V gives CDR1 SGHRS, CDR2 YFSETQ. The DNA of the CDR3 is TGCGCCAGCTCCCGGGACAGGGTTTCCGGAAACACCATATATTTT. It translates to CASSRDRVSGNTIYF.

This clone has ten or more counts. The rearrangement joins TRBV5-4 to TRBJ2-2, with 7 bases matching TRBD1. Germline trimming cut 9 bases from V and 5 bases from J; bases unmatched to any gene: 13. CDR3 length: 15 residues. Germline V gives CDR1 SGHNT, CDR2 YYREEE (reference sequence). The chain's CDR3 is CATYSKGARTGELFF. In DNA form, the CDR3 reads TGTGCCACCTACTCGAAGGGGGCGAGGACCGGGGAGCTGTTTTTT.

This clone came up many times. The chain links TRBV30 to TRBJ1-2; D unresolved. V lost 2 bases and J 4 bases, leaving 8 bases between the germline ends. Germline V gene sequence: CDR1 GTSNPN, CDR2 SVGIG (reference sequence). The CDR3 has 12 amino acids. CDR3 bases: TGTGCCTGGAGTACCGGGGTCTATGGCTACACCTTC. Amino acid sequence: CAWSTGVYGYTF.

This clone was recorded at least ten times. The chain carries TRBV28 and TRBJ1-1; D is undetermined. The CDR3 runs to 13 residues. Germline CDR1 MDHEN, CDR2 SYDVKM. Trimming took 3 bases from V and 4 from J, leaving 9 bases between them. CDR3 coding DNA: TGTGCCAGCAGTTTCATTGAGCTCACTGAAGCTTTCTTT. Translated: CASSFIELTEAFF.

This clone was observed many times. V is TRBV6-1 and J is TRBJ1-4, with D possibly matching TRBD1 (6 bases). The CDR3 runs 14 residues. Trimming removed 5 bases at V and 3 bases at J, with 10 bases between. The germline CDR1 and CDR2 sequences are MNHNS and SASEGT. The CDR3 DNA is TGTGCCAGCAGTACAGGGTCGTCTAATGAAAAACTGTTTTTT. This gives the protein CASSTGSSNEKLFF.

This clone was seen ten or more times. The chain combines TRBV19 with TRBJ2-3; 9 bases align to TRBD1. The V gene end was trimmed by 7 bases and the J gene end by 5 bases; junction bases not matched to a gene: 7. CDR3 length: 14 amino acids. In germline, CDR1 is LNHDA, CDR2 SQIVND (reference sequence). In DNA form, the CDR3 reads TGTGCCAGTAAAAAACAGGGGGCAGAAGATACGCAGTATTTT. It translates to CASKKQGAEDTQYF.

This clone was seen at least ten times. This chain uses TRBV7-2 with TRBJ2-4, with D tentatively TRBD1 (6 bases). The V and J ends lost 5 bases and 4 bases respectively, with 12 bases between them. The CDR3 totals 14 residues. The V gene's germline CDR1 is SGHTA and CDR2 FQGNSA. The chain's CDR3 is CASSPQQGKNIQYF. CDR3 in DNA: TGTGCCAGCAGCCCTCAACAGGGTAAAAACATTCAGTACTTC. Based on the CDR3 plus reference TRBV7-2 and TRBJ2-4, the full variable domain is GAGVSQSPSNKVTEKGKDVELRCDPISGHTALYWYRQSLGQGLEFLIYFQGNSAPDKSGLPSDRFSAERTGGSVSTLTIQRTQQEDSAVYLCASSPQQGKNIQYFGAGTRLSVL.

The chain joins TRBV6-4 to TRBJ2-2; 9 bases are a match to TRBD2. This CDR3 comprises 14 residues. Per germline, CDR1 MRHNA and CDR2 SNTAGT. With V trimmed by 4 bases and J by 4 bases, 1 base remained unmatched. The CDR3 DNA follows: TGTGCCAGCAGTGCGACTAGCGGCACCGGGGAGCTGTTTTTT. Residues: CASSATSGTGELFF.

Ten or more counts support this clone. The chain carries TRBV11-2 and TRBJ1-2; D not certain. Looked up from germline, CDR1 is SGHAT and CDR2 is FQNNGV. Trimming shortened V by 3 bases and J by 0 bases, and 11 bases separated the two germline ends. CDR3 length: 15 residues. In DNA, the CDR3 is TGTGCCAGCAGCTTGACATGGTCAACTAACTATGGCTACACCTTC. It is translated as CASSLTWSTNYGYTF.

This clone has at least ten counts. V gene TRBV6-1 combines with J gene TRBJ2-5; a possible D gene is TRBD1 (6 bases). The V gene's germline CDR1 is MNHNS and CDR2 SASEGT. The ends were cut back, 4 bases at V and 1 base at J, with 13 bases in the middle. This CDR3 is 15 amino acids long. The CDR3 here is CASSGRTALQETQYF. CDR3 DNA sequence: TGTGCCAGCAGTGGACGGACAGCCCTCCAAGAGACCCAGTACTTC.

This clone was recorded at least ten times. This sequence joins TRBV18 and TRBJ1-2, with D unclear. CDR1 is KGHSH and CDR2 is LQKENI in the germline V gene. V dropped 4 bases and J dropped 5 bases, with 17 bases sitting between them. The CDR3 length is 15 residues. This CDR3 is CASSRMSEPDYGYTF. The CDR3 region has the DNA TGTGCCAGCTCACGAATGTCAGAACCAGATTATGGCTACACCTTC.

This clone was seen at least ten times. The rearrangement links TRBV7-9 to TRBJ2-5; possible D gene TRBD2, 6 bases. V gave up 8 bases and J gave up 5 bases, with 15 bases separating them. CDR1 is SEHNR and CDR2 is FQNEAQ in the germline V gene (reference sequence). The CDR3 is made up of 13 amino acids. This CDR3 is CASERTRGETQYF. CDR3 sequence (DNA): TGTGCCAGCGAGCGGACCCGGGGGGAGACCCAGTACTTC.

V usage is TRBV30 and J usage is TRBJ2-2, with TRBD1 matching over 8 bases. The CDR3 is 20 amino acids. Looked up from germline, CDR1 is GTSNPN and CDR2 is SVGIG (reference sequence). The ends lost 0 bases at V and 5 bases at J; junction bases unmatched: 20. CDR3 residues: CAWSVGRGRGPLHRTGELFF. The CDR3 nucleotides read TGTGCCTGGAGTGTAGGCAGGGGGCGAGGGCCCCTTCACAGGACCGGGGAGCTGTTTTTT.

This clone was counted only a few times. This chain connects TRBV9 to TRBJ2-1; 14 bases fit TRBD2. This CDR3 region has 18 residues. The V gene's germline CDR1 is SGDLS and CDR2 YYNGEE. V shed 4 bases, J shed 12 bases, and the junction held 18 bases outside the gene matches. The CDR3 is CASSPGGTSGGFGLRQFF. The CDR3 nucleotides are TGTGCCAGCAGCCCAGGAGGGACTAGCGGGGGATTCGGGTTGAGGCAGTTCTTC.

In its sample, this clone was seen many times. The rearrangement links TRBV11-2 to TRBJ2-5; possibly TRBD2 for D (6 bases). The CDR3 is 13 residues long. Germline V gene lookup returns CDR1 SGHAT and CDR2 FQNNGV. The V end was cut by 5 bases, the J end by 0 bases, with 7 bases between. The CDR3 loop reads CASSGGYQETQYF. CDR3 DNA sequence: TGTGCCAGCAGCGGGGGGTACCAAGAGACCCAGTACTTC. The entire variable domain, with the rest obtained from reference TRBV11-2 and TRBJ2-5, is as follows: EAGVAQSPRYKIIEKRQSVAFWCNPISGHATLYWYQQILGQGPKLLIQFQNNGVVDDSQLPKDRFSAERLKGVDSTLKIQPAKLEDSAVYLCASSGGYQETQYFGPGTRLLVL.